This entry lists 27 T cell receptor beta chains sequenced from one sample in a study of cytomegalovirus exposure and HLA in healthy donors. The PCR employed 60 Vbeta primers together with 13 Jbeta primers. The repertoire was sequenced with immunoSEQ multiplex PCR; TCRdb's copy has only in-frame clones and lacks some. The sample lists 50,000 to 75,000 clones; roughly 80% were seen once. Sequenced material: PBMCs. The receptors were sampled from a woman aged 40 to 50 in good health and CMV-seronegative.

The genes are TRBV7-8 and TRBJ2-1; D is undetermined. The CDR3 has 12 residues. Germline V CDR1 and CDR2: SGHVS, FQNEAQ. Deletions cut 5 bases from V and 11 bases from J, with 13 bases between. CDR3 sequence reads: CASSTDTHQQFF. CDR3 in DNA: TGTGCCAGCAGCACCGACACGCATCAGCAGTTCTTC.

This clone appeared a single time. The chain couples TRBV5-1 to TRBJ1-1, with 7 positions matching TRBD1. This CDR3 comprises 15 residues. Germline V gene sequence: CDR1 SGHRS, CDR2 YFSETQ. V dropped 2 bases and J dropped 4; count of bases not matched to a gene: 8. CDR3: CASSFTGAAGTEAFF. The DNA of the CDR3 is TGCGCCAGCAGCTTTACAGGGGCCGCGGGCACTGAAGCTTTCTTT. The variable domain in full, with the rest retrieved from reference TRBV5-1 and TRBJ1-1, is KAGVTQTPRYLIKTRGQQVTLSCSPISGHRSVSWYQQTPGQGLQFLFEYFSETQRNKGNFPGRFSGRQFSNSRSEMNVSTLELGDSALYLCASSFTGAAGTEAFFGQGTRLTVV.

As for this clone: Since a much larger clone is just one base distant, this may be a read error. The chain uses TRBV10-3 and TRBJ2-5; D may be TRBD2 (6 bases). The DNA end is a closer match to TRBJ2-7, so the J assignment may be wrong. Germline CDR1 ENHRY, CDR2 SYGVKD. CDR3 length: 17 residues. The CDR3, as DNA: TGTGCCATCAGTCGCCCAGGGATAGGGAGGACACCCTACGAGCAGTACTTC. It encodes CAISRPGIGRTPYEQYF.

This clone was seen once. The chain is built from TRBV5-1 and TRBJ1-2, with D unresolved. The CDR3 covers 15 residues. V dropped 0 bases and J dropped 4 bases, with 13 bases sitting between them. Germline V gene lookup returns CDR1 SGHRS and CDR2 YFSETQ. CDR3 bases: TGCGCCAGCAGCTTGGACGGCTCGGGAGGCTATGGCTACACCTTC. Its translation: CASSLDGSGGYGYTF.

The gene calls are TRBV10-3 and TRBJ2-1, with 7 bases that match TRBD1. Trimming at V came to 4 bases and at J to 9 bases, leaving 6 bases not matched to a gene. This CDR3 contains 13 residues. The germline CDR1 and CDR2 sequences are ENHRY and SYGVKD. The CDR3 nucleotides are TGTGCCATCAGTGTTGACAGGGTTGCTGAGCAGTTCTTC. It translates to CAISVDRVAEQFF.

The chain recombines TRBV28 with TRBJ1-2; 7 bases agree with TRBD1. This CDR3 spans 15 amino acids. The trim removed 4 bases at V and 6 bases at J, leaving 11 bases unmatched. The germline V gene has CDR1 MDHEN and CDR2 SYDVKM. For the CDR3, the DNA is TGTGCCAGCAGTTCTCCGACAGGGCGCGGGAATGGCTACACCTTC. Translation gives CASSSPTGRGNGYTF.

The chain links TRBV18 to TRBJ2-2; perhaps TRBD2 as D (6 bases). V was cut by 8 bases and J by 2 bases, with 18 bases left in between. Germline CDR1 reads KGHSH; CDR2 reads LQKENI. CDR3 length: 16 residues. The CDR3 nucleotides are TGTGCCAGCCCGCCTCCGGCGGGACCTAACACCGGGGAGCTGTTTTTT. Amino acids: CASPPPAGPNTGELFF. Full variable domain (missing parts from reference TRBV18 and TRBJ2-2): NAGVMQNPRHLVRRRGQEARLRCSPMKGHSHVYWYRQLPEEGLKFMVYLQKENIIDESGMPKERFSAEFPKEGPSILRIQQVVRGDSAAYFCASPPPAGPNTGELFFGEGSRLTVL.

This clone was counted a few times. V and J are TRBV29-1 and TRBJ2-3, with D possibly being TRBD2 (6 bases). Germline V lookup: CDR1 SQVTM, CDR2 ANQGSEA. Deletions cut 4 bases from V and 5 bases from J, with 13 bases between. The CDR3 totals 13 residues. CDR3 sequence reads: CSVGAGRQDTQYF. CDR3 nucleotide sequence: TGCAGCGTTGGGGCAGGGAGGCAAGATACGCAGTATTTT.

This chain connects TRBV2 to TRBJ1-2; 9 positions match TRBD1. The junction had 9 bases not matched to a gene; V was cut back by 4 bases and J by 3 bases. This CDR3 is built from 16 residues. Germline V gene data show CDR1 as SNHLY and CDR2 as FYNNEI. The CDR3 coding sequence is TGTGCCAGCAGTGTGGGGACAGGGATGATTGACTATGGCTACACCTTC. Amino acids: CASSVGTGMIDYGYTF.

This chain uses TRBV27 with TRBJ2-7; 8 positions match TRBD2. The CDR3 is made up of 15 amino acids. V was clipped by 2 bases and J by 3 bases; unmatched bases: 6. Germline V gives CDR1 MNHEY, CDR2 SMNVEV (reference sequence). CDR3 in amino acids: CASSLRTSSYYEQYF. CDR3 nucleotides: TGTGCCAGCAGTTTACGGACTAGCAGCTACTACGAGCAGTACTTC.

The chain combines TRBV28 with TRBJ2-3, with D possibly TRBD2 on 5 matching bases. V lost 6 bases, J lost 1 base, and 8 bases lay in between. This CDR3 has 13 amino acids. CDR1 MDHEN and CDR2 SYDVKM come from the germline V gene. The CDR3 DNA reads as TGTGCCAGCAGGGATAGCGGCACAGATACGCAGTATTTT. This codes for CASRDSGTDTQYF.

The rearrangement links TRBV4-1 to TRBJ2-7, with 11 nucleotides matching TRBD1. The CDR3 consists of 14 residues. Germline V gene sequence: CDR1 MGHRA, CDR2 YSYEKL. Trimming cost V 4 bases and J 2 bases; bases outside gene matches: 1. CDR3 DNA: TGCGCCAGCAGCCTGGACAGGGGGCCCTACGAGCAGTACTTC. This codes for CASSLDRGPYEQYF.

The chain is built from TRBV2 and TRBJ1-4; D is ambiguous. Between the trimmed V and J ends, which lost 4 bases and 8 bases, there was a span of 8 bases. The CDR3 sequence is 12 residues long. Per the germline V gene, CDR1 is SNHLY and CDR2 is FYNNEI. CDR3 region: CASSVRGEKLFF. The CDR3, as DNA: TGTGCCAGCAGTGTAAGAGGGGAAAAACTGTTTTTT.

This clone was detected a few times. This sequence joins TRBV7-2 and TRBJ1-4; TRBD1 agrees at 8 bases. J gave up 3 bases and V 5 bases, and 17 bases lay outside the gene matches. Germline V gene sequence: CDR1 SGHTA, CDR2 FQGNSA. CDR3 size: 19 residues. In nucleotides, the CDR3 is TGTGCCAGCAGCCCGCCCGGACAGGGCGTCTTCTCTCCTAATGAAAAACTGTTTTTT. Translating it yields CASSPPGQGVFSPNEKLFF.

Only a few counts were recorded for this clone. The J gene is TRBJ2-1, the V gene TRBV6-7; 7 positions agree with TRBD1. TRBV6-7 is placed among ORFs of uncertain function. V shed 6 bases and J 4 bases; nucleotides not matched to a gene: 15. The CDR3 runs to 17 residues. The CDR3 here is CASSLIPTGWGYNEQFF. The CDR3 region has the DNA TGTGCCAGCAGCCTCATCCCGACAGGGTGGGGATACAATGAGCAGTTCTTC.

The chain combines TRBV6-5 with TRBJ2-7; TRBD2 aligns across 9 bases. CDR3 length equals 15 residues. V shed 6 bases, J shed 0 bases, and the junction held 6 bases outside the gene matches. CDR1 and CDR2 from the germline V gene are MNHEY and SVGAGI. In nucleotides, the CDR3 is TGTGCCAGCAGGATAGCGGGAGACTCCTCCTACGAGCAGTACTTC. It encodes CASRIAGDSSYEQYF.

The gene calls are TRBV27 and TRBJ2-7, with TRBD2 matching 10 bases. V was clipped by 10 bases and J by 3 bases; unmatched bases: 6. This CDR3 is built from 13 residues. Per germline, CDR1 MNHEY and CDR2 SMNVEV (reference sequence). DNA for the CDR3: TGTGCCATCCGGGCTAGCGGGAGCTACGAGCAGTACTTC. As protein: CAIRASGSYEQYF.

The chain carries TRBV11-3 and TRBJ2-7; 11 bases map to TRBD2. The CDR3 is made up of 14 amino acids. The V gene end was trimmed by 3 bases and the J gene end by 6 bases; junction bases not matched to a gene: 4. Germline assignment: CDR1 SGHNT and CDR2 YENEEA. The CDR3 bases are TGTGCCAGCAGCTTCACTAGCGGGAGCGGCGAGCAGTACTTC. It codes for CASSFTSGSGEQYF.

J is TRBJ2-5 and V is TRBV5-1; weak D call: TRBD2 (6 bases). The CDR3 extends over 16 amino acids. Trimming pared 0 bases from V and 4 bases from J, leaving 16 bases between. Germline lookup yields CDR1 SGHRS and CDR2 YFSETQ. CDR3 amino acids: CASSLAGRRASETQYF. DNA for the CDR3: TGCGCCAGCAGCTTGGCAGGCAGGAGGGCTTCAGAGACCCAGTACTTC.

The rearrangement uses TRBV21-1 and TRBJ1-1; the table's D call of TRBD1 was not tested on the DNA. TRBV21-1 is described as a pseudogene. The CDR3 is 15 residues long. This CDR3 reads CASSLRTGVNTEAFF. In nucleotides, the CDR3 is TGTGCCAGCAGCTTACGGACAGGGGTAAACACTGAAGCTTTCTTT.

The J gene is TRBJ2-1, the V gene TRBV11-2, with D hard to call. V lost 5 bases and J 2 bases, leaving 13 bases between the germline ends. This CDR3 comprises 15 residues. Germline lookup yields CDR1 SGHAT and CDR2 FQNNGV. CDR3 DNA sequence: TGTGCCAGCAGCCATACCGCGGTTACCTACAATGAGCAGTTCTTC. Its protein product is CASSHTAVTYNEQFF.

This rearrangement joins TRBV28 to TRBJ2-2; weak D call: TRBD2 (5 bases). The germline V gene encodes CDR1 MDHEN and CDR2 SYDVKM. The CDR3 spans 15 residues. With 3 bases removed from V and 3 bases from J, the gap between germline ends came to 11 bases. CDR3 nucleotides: TGTGCCAGCAGTTTTGGGCTAGCCTACACCGGGGAGCTGTTTTTT. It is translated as CASSFGLAYTGELFF.

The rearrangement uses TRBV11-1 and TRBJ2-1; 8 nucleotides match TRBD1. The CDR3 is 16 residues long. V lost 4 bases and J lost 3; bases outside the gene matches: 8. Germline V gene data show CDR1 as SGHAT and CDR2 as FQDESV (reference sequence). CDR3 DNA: TGTGCCAGCAGCTCGCTCCAGGGGGCAGGCTACAATGAGCAGTTCTTC. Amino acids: CASSSLQGAGYNEQFF.

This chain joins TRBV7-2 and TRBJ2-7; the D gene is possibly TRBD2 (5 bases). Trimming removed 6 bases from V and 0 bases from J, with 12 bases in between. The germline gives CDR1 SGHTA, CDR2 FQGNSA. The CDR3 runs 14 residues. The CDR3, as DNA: TGTGCCAGCAGGGGGATAGGGAGCTCCTACGAGCAGTACTTC. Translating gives CASRGIGSSYEQYF.

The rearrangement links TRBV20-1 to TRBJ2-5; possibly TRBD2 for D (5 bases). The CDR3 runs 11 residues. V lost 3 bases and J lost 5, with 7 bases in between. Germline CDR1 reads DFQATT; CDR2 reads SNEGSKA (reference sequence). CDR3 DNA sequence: TGCAGTGCTAGCCCGGGGGAGACCCAGTACTTC. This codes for CSASPGETQYF.

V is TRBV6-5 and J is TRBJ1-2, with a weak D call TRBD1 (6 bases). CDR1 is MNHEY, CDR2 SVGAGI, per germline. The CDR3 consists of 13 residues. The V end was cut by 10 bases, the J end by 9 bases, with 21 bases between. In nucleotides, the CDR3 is TGTGCCAACCCCGGGGGGCAGGGAGAGTGCTACACCTTC. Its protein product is CANPGGQGECYTF.

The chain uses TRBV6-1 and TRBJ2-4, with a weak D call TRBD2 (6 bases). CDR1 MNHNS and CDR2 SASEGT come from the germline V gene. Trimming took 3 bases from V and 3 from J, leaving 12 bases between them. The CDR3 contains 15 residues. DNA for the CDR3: TGTGCCAGCAGTGAGGCGGGACCCCACAAAAACATTCAGTACTTC. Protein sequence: CASSEAGPHKNIQYF.